Listed here are 14 T cell receptor beta chains from one sample, sequenced in a study of blood T cell repertoires in COVID-19. Assay: immunoSEQ multiplex PCR; the TCRdb copy retains only in-frame clones and omits some. The sample contains about 190,000 clones, around 76% of which appear only once. What was sequenced was peripheral blood. The receptor set was obtained from a woman aged 55-69 years with COVID-19, enrolled during active disease.

The V gene is TRBV4-3, the J gene TRBJ1-5; D gene ambiguous. Trimming pared 0 bases from V and 0 bases from J, leaving 6 bases between. Germline assignment: CDR1 LGHNA and CDR2 YSLEER. The CDR3 totals 15 residues. CDR3 bases: TGCGCCAGCAGCCAAGATGAGGATAGCAATCAGCCCCAGCATTTT. It yields the protein CASSQDEDSNQPQHF.

In this sample, this clone turned up a few times. The rearrangement joins TRBV5-8 to TRBJ2-3; 9 positions match TRBD1. Germline-derived CDR1 and CDR2 are SGHTS and YDEGEE. The CDR3 extends over 16 amino acids. V gave up 4 bases and J gave up 6 bases; unmatched junction bases: 12. The CDR3 DNA sequence: TGTGCCAGCAGCACTTCCCGACAGGGGGGATTTGATACGCAGTATTTT. It translates to CASSTSRQGGFDTQYF.

The DNA for the CDR3 is TGTGCCACCAGTGATACTAGCGGGAGCACAGATACGCAGTATTTT. This encodes CATSDTSGSTDTQYF. The chain is built from TRBV24-1 and TRBJ2-3; 9 bases map to TRBD2. V lost 3 bases to trimming and J lost 0 bases; unmatched junction nucleotides: 0. There are 15 residues in the CDR3. CDR1 KGHDR and CDR2 SFDVKD come from the germline V gene.

This clone showed up just once. The chain joins TRBV29-1 to TRBJ2-1; the match to TRBD1 covers 10 bases. The CDR3 runs to 14 residues. V lost 5 bases and J lost 2; bases outside the gene matches: 3. CDR1 and CDR2 from the germline V gene are SQVTM and ANQGSEA. The CDR3 spells CSVRDRGTYNEQFF. CDR3 DNA sequence: TGCAGCGTTCGGGACAGGGGTACCTACAATGAGCAGTTCTTC.

V and J are TRBV3-1 (or the pseudogene TRBV3-2) and TRBJ2-3; D is unclear. The ends were cut back, 0 bases at V and 1 base at J, with 14 bases in the middle. Per germline, CDR1 LGHDT and CDR2 YNNKEL (reference sequence). CDR3 length: 17 residues. In DNA, the CDR3 is TGTGCCAGCAGCCAAGATTTTGGTCGAGGCGGCACAGATACGCAGTATTTT. Residues: CASSQDFGRGGTDTQYF.

The rearrangement joins TRBV9 to TRBJ2-3; 13 bases agree with TRBD2. Per the germline V gene, CDR1 is SGDLS and CDR2 is YYNGEE. V was pared by 4 bases and J by 5 bases, with 4 bases of the junction left unmatched. The CDR3 has 15 amino acids. CDR3 DNA sequence: TGTGCCAGCAGCCCCCGGACTAGCGGGAGAGATACGCAGTATTTT. Amino acid sequence: CASSPRTSGRDTQYF. The full variable domain, rest sourced from reference TRBV9 and TRBJ2-3, is DSGVTQTPKHLITATGQRVTLRCSPRSGDLSVYWYQQSLDQGLQFLIQYYNGEERAKGNILERFSAQQFPDLHSELNLSSLELGDSALYFCASSPRTSGRDTQYFGPGTRLTVL.

This clone was found once. The rearrangement joins TRBV12-3 or TRBV12-4 to TRBJ1-2, with 7 bases fitting TRBD1. The CDR3 is 13 residues long. V shed 4 bases, J shed 2 bases, and the junction held 1 base outside the gene matches. CDR3 region: CASSWTGNYGYTF. Here the CDR3 DNA reads TGTGCCAGCAGTTGGACAGGAAACTATGGCTACACCTTC.

This clone has a single count. The chain joins TRBV5-1 to TRBJ2-5; 7 bases map to TRBD2. This CDR3 region has 15 residues. The J segment lost 5 bases and the V segment lost 9 bases, leaving 16 bases of the junction unmatched. Looked up from germline, CDR1 is SGHRS and CDR2 is YFSETQ. The CDR3 sequence is CATREAGLEGETQYF. The CDR3 DNA reads TGCGCCACCCGAGAAGCTGGACTAGAAGGGGAGACCCAGTACTTC.

The chain links TRBV14 to TRBJ2-2; 7 nucleotides match TRBD1. The germline V gene encodes CDR1 SGHDN and CDR2 FVKESK. The CDR3 extends over 14 amino acids. J gave up 6 bases and V 1 base, and 2 bases lay outside the gene matches. DNA of the CDR3: TGTGCCAGCAGCCAAGTAACAGGGGCCGGGGAGCTGTTTTTT. It codes for CASSQVTGAGELFF. Combining the CDR3 with reference TRBV14 and TRBJ2-2 gives the whole variable domain EAGVTQFPSHSVIEKGQTVTLRCDPISGHDNLYWYRRVMGKEIKFLLHFVKESKQDESGMPNNRFLAERTGGTYSTLKVQPAELEDSGVYFCASSQVTGAGELFFGEGSRLTVL.

A few counts support this clone. The chain is built from TRBV3-1 (or the pseudogene TRBV3-2) and TRBJ2-1; TRBD2 aligns across 8 bases. There are 16 residues in the CDR3. The germline CDR1 and CDR2 sequences are LGHDT and YNNKEL (reference sequence). V was pared by 2 bases and J by 6 bases, with 9 bases of the junction left unmatched. The CDR3 bases are TGTGCCAGCAGCCAACCACAGCGGGAGAGTGGCAATGAGCAGTTCTTC. Translated, it gives CASSQPQRESGNEQFF.

The chain couples TRBV19 to TRBJ2-7; maybe TRBD1 (5 bases). V dropped 5 bases and J dropped 2 bases, with 10 bases sitting between them. The CDR3 runs 13 residues. Germline V gene sequence: CDR1 LNHDA, CDR2 SQIVND (reference sequence). CDR3: CASSLKDTYEQYF. CDR3 in DNA: TGTGCCAGTAGTTTAAAGGACACCTACGAGCAGTACTTC.

The genes are TRBV28 and TRBJ2-3; 10 positions agree with TRBD2. CDR3 length equals 14 residues. V gave up 5 bases and J gave up 3 bases; unmatched junction bases: 2. In germline, CDR1 is MDHEN, CDR2 SYDVKM. For the CDR3, the DNA is TGTGCCAGCAGTAGCGGGGGGGGGACAGATACGCAGTATTTT. This translates into CASSSGGGTDTQYF.

The V and J genes are TRBV7-2 and TRBJ2-7; 9 positions match TRBD1. Germline loops: CDR1 SGHTA, CDR2 FQGNSA. CDR3 length: 15 amino acids. V gave up 7 bases and J gave up 3 bases; unmatched junction bases: 10. CDR3 amino acids: CASKNYPTGGYEQYF. DNA of the CDR3: TGTGCCAGCAAGAATTACCCGACAGGGGGCTACGAGCAGTACTTC.

In regard to this clone: This sample also contains other DNA sequences that code for the same CDR3. The rearrangement uses TRBV6-2 or TRBV6-3 and TRBJ2-7, with D tentatively TRBD2 (6 bases). Trimming removed 5 bases at V and 4 bases at J, with 9 bases between. The germline gives CDR1 MNHEY, CDR2 SVGEGT. The CDR3 has 12 amino acids. The CDR3 loop reads CASSGGSYEQYF. The CDR3 DNA follows: TGTGCCAGCAGTGGGGGGTCTTACGAGCAGTACTTC.